One and the same sample provided the 14 T cell receptor beta chains below, sequenced in a study of cytomegalovirus exposure and HLA in healthy donors. The PCR contained 60 Vbeta and 13 Jbeta primers. Sequencing used immunoSEQ multiplex PCR; TCRdb keeps in-frame clones, though not all of them. The table records 100,000 to 150,000 clones, 75% to 90% of them present only once. Sample: PBMCs. The receptors were sampled from a man aged 50 to 60 in good health and CMV-seronegative.

The chain couples TRBV28 to TRBJ1-3; perhaps TRBD1 as D (6 bases). CDR1 and CDR2 from the germline V gene are MDHEN and SYDVKM. V shed 4 bases and J shed 10 bases, with 17 bases lying between them. The CDR3 has 14 residues. The CDR3 coding sequence is TGTGCCAGCAGTTACCAGACAGGTGCCAGAACCATATATTTT. The encoded protein is CASSYQTGARTIYF.

Note on this clone: The germline gene is not matched at one end of the junction; a read error may be the cause. The V and J genes are TRBV7-7 and TRBJ2-3, with 9 nucleotides matching TRBD1. Germline V gives CDR1 SSHAT, CDR2 FNYEAQ (reference sequence). This CDR3 contains 14 residues. The CDR3 spells CASSQTGGLDTQYF. Here the CDR3 DNA reads TGTGCTAGCAGTCAGACAGGGGGACTAGATACGCAGTATTTT.

The chain carries TRBV5-6 and TRBJ1-6; possible D gene TRBD1, 5 bases. V was pared by 4 bases and J by 7 bases, with 12 bases between. This CDR3 comprises 14 residues. CDR1 and CDR2 (germline): SGHDT, YYEEEE. The DNA for the CDR3 is TGTGCCAGCAGCCCAGGGTTTAGCAATTCACCCCTCCACTTT. This gives the protein CASSPGFSNSPLHF.

The V call is TRBV4-2, the J call TRBJ2-1; the match to TRBD2 covers 9 bases. CDR3 length equals 16 residues. The junction had 5 bases not matched to a gene; V was cut back by 0 bases and J by 5 bases. CDR1 is LGHNA, CDR2 YNFKEQ, per germline. The CDR3 region is CASSQEGTSTNNEQFF. DNA of the CDR3: TGTGCCAGCAGCCAAGAAGGGACTAGCACTAACAATGAGCAGTTCTTC.

The J gene is TRBJ2-3, the V gene TRBV4-2, with 7 nucleotides matching TRBD2. CDR3 length: 18 residues. Germline V gives CDR1 LGHNA, CDR2 YNFKEQ. The V segment lost 0 bases and the J segment 1 base; nucleotides outside the gene matches: 10. CDR3 nucleotides: TGTGCCAGCAGCCAAGATCGAGGCGGGAGTGGCCGCACAGATACGCAGTATTTT. Residues: CASSQDRGGSGRTDTQYF.

The chain recombines TRBV7-4 with TRBJ2-2; 9 positions agree with TRBD1. Germline lookup yields CDR1 SGHVT and CDR2 SQSDAQ. The trim removed 5 bases at V and 5 bases at J, leaving 6 bases unmatched. CDR3 length equals 15 residues. The CDR3 spells CASSHRDRETGELFF. CDR3 nucleotide sequence: TGTGCCAGCAGCCACCGGGACAGGGAAACCGGGGAGCTGTTTTTT.

The chain uses TRBV5-4 and TRBJ2-4, with 8 bases that match TRBD2. Per germline, CDR1 SGHNT and CDR2 YYREEE (reference sequence). J lost 7 bases, V lost 4 bases, and 7 bases had no gene match. The CDR3 consists of 14 residues. This chain's CDR3 is CASSPGLDYNIQYF. CDR3 DNA sequence: TGTGCCAGCAGCCCGGGACTAGATTATAACATTCAGTACTTC.

CDR3 protein: CASSRQGSTPGKLFF. DNA of the CDR3: TGTGCCAGCAGCCGCCAGGGGTCCACACCCGGAAAACTGTTTTTT. The chain carries TRBV7-9 and TRBJ1-4; D is possibly TRBD1 (6 bases). The CDR3 is 15 residues long. V was shortened by 5 bases and J by 10 bases, with 20 bases between the two germline ends. Germline CDR1 SEHNR, CDR2 FQNEAQ (reference sequence).

The chain joins TRBV11-2 to TRBJ2-1, with TRBD2 matching 10 bases. This CDR3 region has 14 residues. V shed 5 bases, J shed 5 bases, and the junction held 3 bases outside the gene matches. CDR1 and CDR2 (germline): SGHAT, FQNNGV. CDR3 in amino acids: CASSNLAGDNEQFF. The DNA of the CDR3 is TGTGCCAGCAGCAATCTAGCGGGGGACAATGAGCAGTTCTTC. Filled out from reference TRBV11-2 and TRBJ2-1, the complete variable domain reads EAGVAQSPRYKIIEKRQSVAFWCNPISGHATLYWYQQILGQGPKLLIQFQNNGVVDDSQLPKDRFSAERLKGVDSTLKIQPAKLEDSAVYLCASSNLAGDNEQFFGPGTRLTVL.

This clone was found once. V usage is TRBV29-1 and J usage is TRBJ2-5, with a possible D match to TRBD2 (6 bases). In germline, CDR1 is SQVTM, CDR2 ANQGSEA. The CDR3 is 11 residues long. Trimming removed 6 bases from V and 7 bases from J, with 12 bases in between. Written as DNA, the CDR3 is TGCAGCGTGGGGGGAGAACCGACCCAGTACTTC. It translates to CSVGGEPTQYF.

The chain links TRBV2 to TRBJ1-1; tentatively, D is TRBD1 (5 bases). Germline CDR1 reads SNHLY; CDR2 reads FYNNEI. The ends were cut back, 6 bases at V and 3 bases at J, with 8 bases in the middle. This CDR3 is 12 amino acids long. The CDR3 region has the DNA TGTGCCAGCAGCCTGACAGACACTGAAGCTTTCTTT. It specifies CASSLTDTEAFF. Full variable domain (missing parts from reference TRBV2 and TRBJ1-1): EPEVTQTPSHQVTQMGQEVILRCVPISNHLYFYWYRQILGQKVEFLVSFYNNEISEKSEIFDDQFSVERPDGSNFTLKIRSTKLEDSAMYFCASSLTDTEAFFGQGTRLTVV.

V and J are TRBV11-2 and TRBJ1-4; D not certain. CDR1 is SGHAT and CDR2 is FQNNGV in the germline V gene. CDR3 length: 14 residues. Trimming removed 1 base at V and 0 bases at J, with 3 bases between. The CDR3 DNA reads as TGTGCCAGCAGCTTAGGGCCAACTAATGAAAAACTGTTTTTT. This codes for CASSLGPTNEKLFF.

V is TRBV28 and J is TRBJ1-3; D might be TRBD1 (5 bases). The V end was cut by 10 bases, the J end by 1 base, with 23 bases between. The CDR3 is 17 amino acids. Per germline, CDR1 MDHEN and CDR2 SYDVKM. The CDR3 is CATMGRGKAKSGNTIYF. The CDR3 region has the DNA TGTGCCACCATGGGTCGGGGGAAAGCTAAGTCTGGAAACACCATATATTTT.

This clone appeared once. The chain recombines TRBV7-3 with TRBJ2-1, with D perhaps matching TRBD1 (5 bases). V dropped 1 base and J dropped 6 bases, with 10 bases sitting between them. The germline V gene has CDR1 SGHTA and CDR2 FQGTGA. The CDR3 has 14 amino acids. The CDR3 region has the DNA TGTGCCAGCAGCTTAAGCTCAGGGTTCAATGAGCAGTTCTTC. Its protein product is CASSLSSGFNEQFF.